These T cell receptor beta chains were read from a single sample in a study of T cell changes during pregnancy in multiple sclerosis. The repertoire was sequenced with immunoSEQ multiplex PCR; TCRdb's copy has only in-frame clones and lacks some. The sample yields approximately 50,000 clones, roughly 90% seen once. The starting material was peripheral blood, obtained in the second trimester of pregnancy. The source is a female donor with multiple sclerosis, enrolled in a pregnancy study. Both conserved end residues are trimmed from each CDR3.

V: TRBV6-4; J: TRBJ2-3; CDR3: ASSDTSGGADTQY
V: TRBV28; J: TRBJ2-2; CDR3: ASSLPSGGTGELF
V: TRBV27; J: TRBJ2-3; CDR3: AGARGASDTQY
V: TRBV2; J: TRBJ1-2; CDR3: ASSELSGGYGYT
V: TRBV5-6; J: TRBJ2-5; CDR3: ASSLVDGRETQY
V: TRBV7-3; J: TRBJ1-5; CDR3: ASSLGVDQPQH
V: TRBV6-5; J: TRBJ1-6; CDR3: ASSNTGSGWSPLH
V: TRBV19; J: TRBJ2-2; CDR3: ASSIEGAGGELF
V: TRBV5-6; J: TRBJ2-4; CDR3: ASSFSGVKNIQY
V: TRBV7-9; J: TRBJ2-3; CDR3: ASLWGQSTDTQY
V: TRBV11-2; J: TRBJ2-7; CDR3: ASSLYRRNAHEQY
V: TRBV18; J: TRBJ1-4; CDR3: ASSPRTGTTATNEKLF
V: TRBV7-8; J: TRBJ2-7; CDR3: ASSFLPGGSYEQY
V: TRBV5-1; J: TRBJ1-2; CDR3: ASSSSIQGAVGYGYT
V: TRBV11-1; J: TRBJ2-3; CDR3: ASSSIAGGTDTQY
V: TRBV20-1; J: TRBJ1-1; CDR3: SGTGGTEAF
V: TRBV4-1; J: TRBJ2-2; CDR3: ASSQDRPGTGGLVATGELF
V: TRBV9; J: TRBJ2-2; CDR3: ASSVGGGTGELF
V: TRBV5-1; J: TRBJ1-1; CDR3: ASTLTGMNTEAF
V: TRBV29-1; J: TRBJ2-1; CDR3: SVGVPRGGNEQF
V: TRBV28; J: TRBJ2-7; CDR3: ASSHPGGMD
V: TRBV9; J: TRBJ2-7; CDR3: ASSVGGRSYEQY
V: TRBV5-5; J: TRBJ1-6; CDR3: ASSFQGNSPLH
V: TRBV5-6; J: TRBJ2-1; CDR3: ASSLGTTPYNEQF
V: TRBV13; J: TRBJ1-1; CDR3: ASSYTGGTEAF
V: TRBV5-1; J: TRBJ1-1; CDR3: ASSLFAGHPRENTEAF
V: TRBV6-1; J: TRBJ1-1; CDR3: ASSEAQGSEAF
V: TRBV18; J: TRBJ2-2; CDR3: ASSPPGGGTGVTGELF
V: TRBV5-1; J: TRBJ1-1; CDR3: ASSITGDPEAF
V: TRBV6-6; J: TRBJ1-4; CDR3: ASSNPGQGREKLF
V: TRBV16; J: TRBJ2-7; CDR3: ASSQWTGISYEQY
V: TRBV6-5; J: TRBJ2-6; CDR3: ASSSRRSGANVLT
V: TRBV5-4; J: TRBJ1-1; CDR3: ASSLGGRNTEAF
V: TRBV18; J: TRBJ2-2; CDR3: ASSPSAGELF
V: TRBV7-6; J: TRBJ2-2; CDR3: ASSLERSQGATGELF
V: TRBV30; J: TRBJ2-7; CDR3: AWSAVHRGGYEQY
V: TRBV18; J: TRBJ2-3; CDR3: ASSPLAGGPPGQY
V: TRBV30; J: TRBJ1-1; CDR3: AWRRQDTEAF
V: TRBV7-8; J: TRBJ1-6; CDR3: ASSLELTGGPLH
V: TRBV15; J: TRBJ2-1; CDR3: AAAEGYNEQF
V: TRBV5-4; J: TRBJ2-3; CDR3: ASSLRLAGTDTQY
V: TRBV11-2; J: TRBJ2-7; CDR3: ASSPSQPSYEQY
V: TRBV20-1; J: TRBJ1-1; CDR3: SARSSTEAF
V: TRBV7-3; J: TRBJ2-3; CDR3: ASSPLGMRADTQY
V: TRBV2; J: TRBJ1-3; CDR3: ASRVEQGYGNTIY
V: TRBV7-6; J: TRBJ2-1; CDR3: ASSLGVALAGGPNEQF
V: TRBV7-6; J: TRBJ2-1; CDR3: ASSISESSYNEQF
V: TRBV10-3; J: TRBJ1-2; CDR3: ASFGQLGYGYT